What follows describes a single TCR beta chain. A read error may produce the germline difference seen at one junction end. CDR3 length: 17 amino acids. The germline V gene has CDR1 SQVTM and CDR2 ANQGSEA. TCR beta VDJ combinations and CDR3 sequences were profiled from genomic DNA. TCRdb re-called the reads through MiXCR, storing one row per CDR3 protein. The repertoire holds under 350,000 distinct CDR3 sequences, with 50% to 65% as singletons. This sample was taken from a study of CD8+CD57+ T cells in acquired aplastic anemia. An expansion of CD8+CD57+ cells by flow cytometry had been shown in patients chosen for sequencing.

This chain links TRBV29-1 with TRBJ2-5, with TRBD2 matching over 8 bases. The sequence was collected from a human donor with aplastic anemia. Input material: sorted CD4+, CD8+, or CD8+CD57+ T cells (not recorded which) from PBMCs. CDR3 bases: TGCAGCGTTGGAAGGACGAGATCGAGCGGGGGAGTGGAGACCCAGCACTTC. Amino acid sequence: CSVGRTRSSGGVETQHF. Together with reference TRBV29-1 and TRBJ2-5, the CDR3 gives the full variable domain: SAVISQKPSRDICQRGTSLTIQCQVDSQVTMMFWYRQQPGQSLTLIATANQGSEATYESGFVIDKFPISRPNLTFSTLTVSNMSPEDSSIYLCSVGRTRSSGGVETQHFGPGTRLLVL.